This T cell receptor beta chain was identified during a study of blood T cell repertoires in COVID-19. The V gene end was trimmed by 5 bases and the J gene end by 7 bases; junction bases not matched to a gene: 4. The CDR3 covers 14 residues. Germline CDR1 LNHDA, CDR2 SQIVND (reference sequence). The count of this clone is one. Measured with immunoSEQ multiplex PCR; TCRdb has only the in-frame clones, and not every one. The repertoire includes roughly 250,000 clones, under 95% of them detected once, and about 1.9% sits in the top ten. This rearrangement joins TRBV19 to TRBJ1-6, with 8 bases that match TRBD1. The sequenced sample consisted of PBMCs or T cells enriched from blood (not recorded which). The TCR comes from a woman aged 18-35 years who had recovered from COVID-19. This CDR3 is CASSLRQGNSPLHF. CDR3 bases: TGTGCCAGTAGTCTCCGACAGGGGAATTCACCCCTCCACTTT.